A single sample is the source of the 27 T cell receptor beta chains below, sequenced in a study of blood T cells in healthy people across ages. With a J-beta primer mix and a sample-barcoded 5' primer, a second PCR ran about 7 to 11 cycles. TCRdb re-called the 5' RACE reads through MiXCR, storing one row per CDR3 protein. Seen here are some 880,000 distinct CDR3 sequences, approximately 35% observed once, and the top ten hold around 13%. Sequences were obtained from blood. The receptors derive from a man between 18 and 29 years old in good health.

V and J are TRBV29-1 and TRBJ1-3; possible D gene TRBD1, 5 bases. The CDR3 has 13 residues. The germline V and J ends were trimmed by 6 bases and 3 bases, with 12 bases remaining between them. Germline-derived CDR1 and CDR2 are SQVTM and ANQGSEA. CDR3 nucleotides: TGCAGCGTCCCCGGGACGAGTGGAAACACCATATATTTT. Translation: CSVPGTSGNTIYF.

CDR3 coding DNA: TGTGCCAGCAACCCCCAGGGGGGAGCCTACGAGCAGTACTTC. Protein product: CASNPQGGAYEQYF. The chain uses TRBV9 and TRBJ2-7, with D possibly matching TRBD1 (7 bases). Trimming shortened V by 6 bases and J by 2 bases, and 15 bases separated the two germline ends. The CDR3 length is 14 residues. Germline V CDR1 and CDR2: SGDLS, YYNGEE.

This chain links TRBV7-2 with TRBJ2-2; D remains ambiguous. The V gene's germline CDR1 is SGHTA and CDR2 FQGNSA. The CDR3 totals 13 residues. V was clipped by 5 bases and J by 6 bases, with 10 bases between them. The CDR3 DNA follows: TGTGCCAGCAGCCCCGAGAGGCCCGGGGAGCTGTTTTTT. This translates into CASSPERPGELFF.

This clonotype was picked up one time. The rearrangement links TRBV20-1 to TRBJ2-5, with D perhaps assigned TRBD1 or TRBD2 (5 bases each). Germline assignment: CDR1 DFQATT and CDR2 SNEGSKA (reference sequence). Trimming stripped 3 bases from V and 0 bases from J, with 8 bases between. The CDR3 length is 13 residues. The CDR3 DNA follows: TGCAGTGCTAGGGTGGGGGACCAAGAGACCCAGTACTTC. Amino acid sequence: CSARVGDQETQYF.

This clonotype was counted many times. The chain couples TRBV20-1 to TRBJ2-4; D possibly matches TRBD1 or TRBD2 (5 bases each). Trimming removed 1 base at V and 8 bases at J, with 12 bases between. Germline CDR1 reads DFQATT; CDR2 reads SNEGSKA (reference sequence). The CDR3 has 13 residues. CDR3 nucleotides: TGCAGTGCTAGAGTACCAGAGGGGCACATTCAGTACTTC. Amino acids: CSARVPEGHIQYF.

About this clonotype itself: This may come from a read error, since a much larger clone is one base off. This sequence joins TRBV12-3 or TRBV12-4 and TRBJ2-4; no firm D call. This CDR3 is built from 12 residues. This CDR3 is CASGLARNIQYF. DNA for the CDR3: TGTGCCAGCGGTTTAGCCCGGAACATTCAGTACTTC.

The V and J genes are TRBV18 and TRBJ1-6; possibly TRBD1 for D (6 bases). The V gene lost 4 bases and the J gene lost 7 bases, with 11 bases spanning the gap. Germline CDR1 is KGHSH and CDR2 is LQKENI. CDR3 length equals 14 residues. CDR3 region: CASSRNRDNSPLHF. The CDR3 DNA is TGTGCCAGCTCACGAAACAGGGACAATTCACCCCTCCACTTT.

The V call is TRBV27, the J call TRBJ1-1; D unresolved. The CDR3 loop spans 14 amino acids. Trimming pared 2 bases from V and 4 bases from J, leaving 11 bases between. CDR1 and CDR2 from the germline V gene are MNHEY and SMNVEV (reference sequence). The CDR3 nucleotides are TGTGCCAGCAGTTTACGGGAAGGGAGCACTGAAGCTTTCTTT. Translating gives CASSLREGSTEAFF.

The V call is TRBV7-2, the J call TRBJ2-3; 8 nucleotides match TRBD1. The CDR3 spans 14 residues. Germline V lookup: CDR1 SGHTA, CDR2 FQGNSA. After removal of 4 bases from V and 4 bases from J, the junction contained 4 bases not matched to a gene. The DNA for the CDR3 is TGTGCCAGCAGCTCTTACAGGGGGTCAGATACGCAGTATTTT. It yields the protein CASSSYRGSDTQYF.

On this clonotype itself: This may be a read error: a much more frequent sequence differs by one nucleotide. The chain uses TRBV12-3 or TRBV12-4 and TRBJ2-3; D is unclear. CDR3 size: 14 residues. V was trimmed by 5 bases and J by 1 base, leaving 10 bases between them. CDR3 residues: CASSVDTRTDTQYF. The CDR3 DNA reads as TGTGCCAGCAGTGTAGACACCCGCACAGATACGCAGTATTTT.

V is TRBV4-2 and J is TRBJ1-1, with D uncertain. CDR1 and CDR2 from the germline V gene are LGHNA and YNFKEQ. Trimming shortened V by 0 bases and J by 5 bases, and 13 bases separated the two germline ends. The CDR3 extends over 15 amino acids. The CDR3, as DNA: TGTGCCAGCAGCCAAGATGCCGGTGAGGGAACTGAAGCTTTCTTT. This encodes CASSQDAGEGTEAFF.

This clonotype was observed a few times. This chain uses TRBV6-5 with TRBJ2-7; D not certain. The CDR3 extends over 16 amino acids. The V gene lost 0 bases and the J gene lost 3 bases, with 15 bases spanning the gap. Germline assignment: CDR1 MNHEY and CDR2 SVGAGI. The CDR3 region has the DNA TGTGCCAGCAGTTACTCGTATACAGATTCATTCTACGAGCAGTACTTC. This gives the protein CASSYSYTDSFYEQYF.

This clonotype came up a few times. The chain carries TRBV6-6 and TRBJ1-4; D is ambiguous. CDR3 size: 16 residues. The V gene lost 0 bases and the J gene lost 0 bases, with 8 bases spanning the gap. Germline V lookup: CDR1 MNHNY, CDR2 SVGAGI (reference sequence). CDR3 nucleotides: TGTGCCAGCAGTTACTCCCCGGCAGCAACTAATGAAAAACTGTTTTTT. As protein: CASSYSPAATNEKLFF.

This chain links TRBV7-2 with TRBJ2-1; 9 bases are a match to TRBD2. This CDR3 contains 14 residues. The germline gives CDR1 SGHTA, CDR2 FQGNSA. After removal of 2 bases from V and 7 bases from J, the junction contained 3 bases not matched to a gene. CDR3 in DNA: TGTGCCAGCAGCTTAATAGCGGGAGTGAATGAGCAGTTCTTC. Translation gives CASSLIAGVNEQFF.

This clonotype was observed a few times. The chain has TRBV7-9 and TRBJ2-2; D is uncertain. V lost 5 bases to trimming and J lost 4 bases, with 8 bases between them. Germline loops: CDR1 SEHNR, CDR2 FQNEAQ (reference sequence). This CDR3 has 13 amino acids. The CDR3 loop reads CASSPYGTGELFF. The CDR3 coding sequence is TGTGCCAGCAGCCCGTACGGCACCGGGGAGCTGTTTTTT.

This clonotype was detected a few times. The chain links TRBV10-3 to TRBJ2-2; 7 bases align to TRBD1. Germline V CDR1 and CDR2: ENHRY, SYGVKD. V shed 7 bases and J 3 bases; nucleotides not matched to a gene: 5. CDR3 length equals 14 residues. Here the CDR3 DNA reads TGTGCCATCATGAAGGGGGCCGACACCGGGGAGCTGTTTTTT. Amino acids: CAIMKGADTGELFF.

On this clonotype: A read error may account for a junction end that differs from germline. The V and J genes are TRBV27 and TRBJ2-7, with D possibly being TRBD1 (9 bases). Per the germline V gene, CDR1 is MNHEY and CDR2 is SMNVEV (reference sequence). This CDR3 spans 14 amino acids. The CDR3 here is CASILAGQGNEQYF. CDR3 coding DNA: TGTGCCAGCATTTTAGCGGGACAGGGTAACGAGCAGTACTTC.

The sample holds a few counts of this clonotype. CDR3 sequence: CASSPTSGGSSYNEQFF. In DNA, the CDR3 is TGTGCCAGCAGCCCGACTTCGGGGGGGAGCTCCTACAATGAGCAGTTCTTC. The chain recombines TRBV12-3 or TRBV12-4 with TRBJ2-1; TRBD2 aligns across 8 bases. CDR3 length equals 17 residues. Trimming took 6 bases from V and 0 from J; bases not matched to a gene: 10.

This clonotype showed up many times. The chain is built from TRBV20-1 and TRBJ2-5; D is perhaps TRBD1 (6 bases). V lost 7 bases to trimming and J lost 2 bases, with 14 bases between them. The length of the CDR3 is 13 residues. Germline V gene sequence: CDR1 DFQATT, CDR2 SNEGSKA (reference sequence). CDR3 loop: CSVPGQQQETQYF. The CDR3 DNA sequence: TGCAGTGTCCCGGGACAACAACAAGAGACCCAGTACTTC.

This clonotype has a count of ten or more. This chain connects TRBV20-1 to TRBJ2-3, with TRBD2 matching 7 bases. Germline loops: CDR1 DFQATT, CDR2 SNEGSKA (reference sequence). The CDR3 covers 14 residues. The V and J ends lost 3 bases and 3 bases, in that order; junction bases with no gene match: 6. The CDR3 spells CSASPPGGTDTQYF. CDR3 coding DNA: TGCAGTGCTAGTCCCCCGGGGGGTACAGATACGCAGTATTTT.

About this clonotype itself: Since a much larger clone is just one base distant, this may be a read error. The chain carries TRBV15 and TRBJ2-7, with 7 bases aligning to TRBD1. Per the germline V gene, CDR1 is LNHNV and CDR2 is YYDKDF (reference sequence). The CDR3 runs to 16 residues. J was trimmed by 12 bases and V by 5 bases; bases with no gene match: 22. This CDR3 reads CATSPQGYLEIETLYF. CDR3 DNA sequence: TGTGCCACCAGCCCACAGGGGTACCTTGAGATAGAGACCCTGTACTTC.

Worth noting for this clonotype: This could be a read error, since a much larger clone is one nucleotide away. The chain joins TRBV15 to TRBJ2-3; no definite D call. CDR3 length equals 15 residues. In germline, CDR1 is LNHNV, CDR2 YYDKDF (reference sequence). V lost 0 bases to trimming and J lost 5 bases, with 12 bases between them. The CDR3 DNA sequence: TGTGCCACCAGCAGAGATAAAGTAAGAGTAGATACGCAGTATTTT. Amino acids: CATSRDKVRVDTQYF. The full variable domain, in which reference TRBV15 and TRBJ2-3 provide the parts outside the CDR3, is DAMVIQNPRYQVTQFGKPVTLSCSQTLNHNVMYWYQQKSSQAPKLLFHYYDKDFNNEADTPDNFQSRRPNTSFCFLDIRSPGLGDTAMYLCATSRDKVRVDTQYFGPGTRLTVL.

This chain connects TRBV6-5 to TRBJ1-6; D ambiguous. From germline, CDR1 is MNHEY and CDR2 SVGAGI. V dropped 2 bases and J dropped 18 bases, with 17 bases sitting between them. The CDR3 consists of 13 residues. Here the CDR3 reads CASSYQGSETPHF. CDR3 bases: TGTGCCAGCAGTTACCAAGGCTCGGAAACCCCCCACTTT.

The V and J genes are TRBV20-1 and TRBJ1-1; D gene uncertain. The V end was cut by 3 bases, the J end by 5 bases, with 10 bases between. CDR1 is DFQATT, CDR2 SNEGSKA, per germline (reference sequence). The CDR3 extends over 12 amino acids. The CDR3 DNA reads TGCAGTGCTAGCGAGGGTTATACTGAAGCTTTCTTT. It is translated as CSASEGYTEAFF.

The chain links TRBV12-3 or TRBV12-4 to TRBJ2-1; 8 bases fit TRBD1. Gene TRBJ2-7 matches the end of the DNA better, so the J call may be wrong. This CDR3 is built from 15 residues. The CDR3 protein is CASSEQGGSYNEQYF. CDR3 DNA sequence: TGTGCCAGCAGTGAACAGGGGGGTTCCTACAATGAGCAGTACTTC.

This clonotype was observed a few times. The chain couples TRBV5-1 to TRBJ1-6, with 8 bases identical to TRBD1. V shed 5 bases and J 7 bases; nucleotides not matched to a gene: 11. Germline lookup yields CDR1 SGHRS and CDR2 YFSETQ. The CDR3 is made up of 16 amino acids. The CDR3 nucleotides read TGCGCCAGCAGAGAGAGAGACAGGGGAGGAAATTCACCCCTCCACTTT. Its translation is CASRERDRGGNSPLHF.

The chain carries TRBV15 and TRBJ2-4; possibly TRBD1 or TRBD2 for D (5 bases each). The J call may be incorrect, as the DNA end agrees better with TRBJ2-7. Per the germline V gene, CDR1 is LNHNV and CDR2 is YYDKDF (reference sequence). The CDR3 contains 16 residues. The CDR3 is CATSRDYGTQGPEQYF. The DNA for the CDR3 is TGTGCCACCAGCAGAGATTATGGGACCCAGGGCCCCGAGCAGTACTTC.